This T cell receptor beta chain was profiled in a study of OX40 agonist ivuxolimab in advanced cancers. Broadly, across the study: Ivuxolimab was a fully human IgG2 agonistic monoclonal antibody targeting the costimulatory receptor OX40 (CD134). Intravenous ivuxolimab was administered to patients every 2 weeks at six dose levels: 0.01, 0.1, 0.3, 1.5, 3 and 10 mg/kg. Among the approximately 54 dose-escalation patients, around 20 had hepatocellular carcinoma, 15 or so melanoma, 9 renal cell carcinoma and 9 head and neck cancer. The dose-escalation cohort was about 83% male with a mean age of around 64 years, ranging from roughly 20 to 80. Prior anti-PD-1, anti-PD-L1 or anti-CTLA-4 therapy was permitted, and about two fifths of dose-escalation patients had received checkpoint inhibitors. Partial responses occurred in three dose-escalation patients, of whom one had hepatocellular carcinoma and two had cutaneous melanoma. Peripheral TCRbeta sequencing aimed to test whether ivuxolimab altered TCR sequence diversity and caused clonal T-cell expansion. The paper reports the monotherapy dose-escalation portion (N of about 54 patients) of the phase I ivuxolimab trial. The full study reports these points: In partial responders in the 0.1-3.0 mg/kg groups, normalized peripheral clonal expansion was found to be among the lowest, especially among CD8+ T cells. After ivuxolimab, expanded clones were on average more numerous among CD8+ T cells than among CD4+ T cells. At doses from 0.1 to 3.0 mg/kg, clonal expansion was seen in both CD4+ and CD8+ blood T cells between baseline and week 6. The antigen specificity of the peripheral T cells that underwent clonal expansion was not determined. Low levels of normalized T-cell clonal expansion were also seen in some nonresponding patients.

As to this clone: Its antigen is still unknown. No much larger clone exists at a distance of one base, and base qualities are not known.

The CDR3 measures 14 amino acids from cysteine to phenylalanine. The read is trimmed to its CDR3 DNA, 42 bases read in frame from base 1. CDR1 and CDR2, per the germline V gene, are KGHSH and LQKENI. At the junction V is shortened by 4 bases and J by 3 bases, with 9 bases in between. Patients with a history of autoimmune disease or receiving systemic immunosuppression were excluded from the trial. Peripheral blood for TCR sequencing was collected from all dose cohorts at baseline, on cycle 4 day 1, and on cycle 7 day 1. The samples were taken from a phase I, first-in-human, multicenter, open-label dose-escalation trial of ivuxolimab. Adults with locally advanced or metastatic head and neck squamous cell, hepatocellular, melanoma or renal cell carcinoma were enrolled in the trial. Before TCR sequencing, CD4+ and CD8+ T cells were separately sorted from peripheral blood. Genomic DNA was isolated from the sorted cells so that the TCRbeta CDR3 region could be sequenced. The immunoSEQ Assay was used to sequence the TCRbeta CDR3 regions. TCRdb carries this immuneACCESS record with in-frame sequences only. Its versions omit some clonotypes, under half of them owing to an unresolved V gene in the studies checked, with the rest unexplained. The sample includes 70,000 to 85,000 clones, with roughly 90% observed a single time. 0.55% to 0.7% of the sample comes from the top ten.

The clonotype originates from an adult with an advanced solid tumor such as melanoma, head and neck, liver or kidney cancer. The chain couples TRBV18 to TRBJ2-2; the best D guess is TRBD1, with 6 bases matching. Sample: CD4+ or CD8+ T cells sorted from blood, taken in a trial of the OX40 agonist ivuxolimab. The DNA is as follows: TGTGCCAGCTCACGGACAGACTACACCGGGGAGCTGTTTTTT. It codes for CASSRTDYTGELFF.